These 29 T cell receptor beta chains came from one sample sequenced in a study of metastatic and nonmetastatic thyroid tumors. Thyroid surgery was preceded by no treatment in any patient. TCRdb reprocessed the PCR reads using MiXCR. The table lists fewer than 6,000 clones, about 35% of them singletons. Sequenced sample: adjacent normal tissue. The origin of the receptors is a female donor with papillary thyroid cancer or a benign thyroid nodule (not recorded which). Some clones in this sample may be carry-over from other donors' samples.

This clone was detected only a few times. The chain recombines TRBV19 with TRBJ1-1; the match to TRBD1 covers 7 bases. The CDR3 loop spans 15 amino acids. Per germline, CDR1 LNHDA and CDR2 SQIVND (reference sequence). V lost 5 bases and J lost 3; bases outside the gene matches: 9. CDR3 region: CASSLWPTGYTEAFF. CDR3 nucleotide sequence: TGTGCCAGTAGTCTGTGGCCGACAGGGTACACTGAAGCTTTCTTT.

This clone showed up just a few times. This chain joins TRBV11-2 and TRBJ2-7, with 8 bases matching TRBD2. The junction had 13 bases not matched to a gene; V was cut back by 3 bases and J by 3 bases. The CDR3 consists of 17 residues. Germline loops: CDR1 SGHAT, CDR2 FQNNGV. CDR3 sequence (DNA): TGTGCCAGCAGCTTCCTTGTCGGCGGGAGGTGGGGCTACGAGCAGTACTTC. The encoded protein is CASSFLVGGRWGYEQYF.

A few counts support this clone. This rearrangement joins TRBV28 to TRBJ2-2; tentatively, D is TRBD1 (5 bases). Germline CDR1 and CDR2: MDHEN and SYDVKM. V was shortened by 6 bases and J by 1 base, with 12 bases between the two germline ends. The CDR3 loop spans 15 amino acids. The chain's CDR3 is CASRSDRQNTGELFF. The CDR3 nucleotides are TGTGCCAGCAGATCCGACAGACAGAACACCGGGGAGCTGTTTTTT.

This clone was observed a handful of times. The chain links TRBV28 to TRBJ2-3; D perhaps matches TRBD1 (5 bases). This CDR3 has 17 residues. V lost 5 bases and J lost 1, with 19 bases in between. Germline V CDR1 and CDR2: MDHEN, SYDVKM. The CDR3: CASSPRTDTVGTDTQYF. The CDR3 region has the DNA TGTGCCAGCAGTCCTCGGACGGACACCGTCGGCACAGATACGCAGTATTTT.

This rearrangement joins TRBV11-2 to TRBJ2-7; D is possibly TRBD1 or TRBD2 (5 bases each). Germline V gene data show CDR1 as SGHAT and CDR2 as FQNNGV. Trimming pared 2 bases from V and 2 bases from J, leaving 19 bases between. This CDR3 is 17 amino acids long. DNA for the CDR3: TGTGCCAGCAGCTTATTGGTGTATGAGGGACCCCCCTACGAGCAGTACTTC. As protein: CASSLLVYEGPPYEQYF. The whole variable domain, filled in from reference TRBV11-2 and TRBJ2-7, reads EAGVAQSPRYKIIEKRQSVAFWCNPISGHATLYWYQQILGQGPKLLIQFQNNGVVDDSQLPKDRFSAERLKGVDSTLKIQPAKLEDSAVYLCASSLLVYEGPPYEQYFGPGTRLTVT.

This chain joins TRBV20-1 and TRBJ2-1; the D is unclear. Germline V CDR1 and CDR2: DFQATT, SNEGSKA (reference sequence). V was cut by 5 bases and J by 0 bases, with 11 bases left in between. The CDR3 has 14 amino acids. The CDR3 reads CSAVGDVSYNEQFF. The CDR3 region has the DNA TGCAGTGCTGTAGGAGACGTCTCCTACAATGAGCAGTTCTTC.

This clone showed up many times. A read error may be the cause here, since a much bigger clone is one base away. The J gene is TRBJ2-7, the V gene TRBV27; 7 bases are shared with TRBD1. CDR3 length: 15 amino acids. Germline trimming cut 8 bases from V and 6 bases from J; bases unmatched to any gene: 16. The germline V gene encodes CDR1 MNHEY and CDR2 SMNVEV (reference sequence). The CDR3 protein is CASGEGAHRASEQYF. In nucleotides, the CDR3 is TGTGCCAGCGGTGAGGGGGCCCACAGGGCTAGCGAGCAGTACTTC.

This clone was seen only a few times. The CDR3, as DNA: TGTGCCACCATGAAACAGCGATACTACGAGCAGTACTTC. It translates to CATMKQRYYEQYF. The chain links TRBV24-1 to TRBJ2-7, with no clear D. Germline CDR1 is KGHDR and CDR2 is SFDVKD. The CDR3 covers 13 residues. V was shortened by 8 bases and J by 3 bases, with 13 bases between the two germline ends.

The chain couples TRBV28 to TRBJ2-7, with 11 bases identical to TRBD2. Germline CDR1 is MDHEN and CDR2 is SYDVKM. The J segment lost 11 bases and the V segment lost 1 base, leaving 10 bases of the junction unmatched. The CDR3 extends over 15 amino acids. The CDR3 nucleotides are TGTGCCAGCAGTTTATCCCTGGGACTAGCGGAAACGAAGTACTTC. Translation: CASSLSLGLAETKYF.

In regard to this clone: The junction does not match germline at one end; this may be a read error. The J gene is TRBJ2-6, the V gene TRBV7-2; D assignment may be TRBD1 or TRBD2 (6 bases each). The length of the CDR3 is 14 residues. CDR1 SGHTA and CDR2 FQGNSA come from the germline V gene. In nucleotides, the CDR3 is TGTGCCAGAAGCCGTACAACGGGGGCCAACGTCCTTACTTTC. Protein product: CARSRTTGANVLTF.

The V call is TRBV7-9, the J call TRBJ2-2, with unresolved D. There are 13 residues in the CDR3. Trimming removed 5 bases at V and 6 bases at J, with 10 bases between. The germline V gene encodes CDR1 SEHNR and CDR2 FQNEAQ (reference sequence). The CDR3 reads CASSARVAGELFF. The CDR3 DNA follows: TGTGCCAGCAGCGCTAGGGTAGCCGGGGAGCTGTTTTTT.

The rearrangement uses TRBV11-2 and TRBJ2-7; perhaps D is TRBD1 or TRBD2 (5 bases each). V gave up 7 bases and J gave up 4 bases, with 20 bases separating them. Germline V CDR1 and CDR2: SGHAT, FQNNGV. This CDR3 has 15 amino acids. The CDR3 region is CASKPGSAAPYEQYF. The CDR3 coding sequence is TGTGCCAGCAAACCAGGGAGCGCCGCCCCATACGAGCAGTACTTC.

J is TRBJ2-1 and V is TRBV15; D tentatively fits TRBD1 or TRBD2 (5 bases each). From germline, CDR1 is LNHNV and CDR2 YYDKDF (reference sequence). V lost 0 bases to trimming and J lost 6 bases, with 12 bases between them. The CDR3 is 15 residues long. CDR3 amino acids: CATSRDRGAVNEQFF. CDR3 bases: TGTGCCACCAGCAGAGATCGAGGGGCGGTCAATGAGCAGTTCTTC.

The chain recombines TRBV6-1 with TRBJ1-6; D is possibly TRBD1 (5 bases). The CDR3 contains 16 residues. CDR1 and CDR2 (germline): MNHNS, SASEGT. The V end lost 7 bases, the J end lost 6 bases, and 19 bases lay between the germline ends. The CDR3 loop reads CASTPGTDLGNSPLHF. CDR3 sequence (DNA): TGTGCCAGCACCCCAGGGACGGACTTGGGTAATTCACCCCTCCACTTT.

This chain joins TRBV5-1 and TRBJ2-1; 7 bases are shared with TRBD1. CDR1 is SGHRS, CDR2 YFSETQ, per germline. J lost 10 bases, V lost 4 bases, and 5 bases had no gene match. This CDR3 region has 12 residues. CDR3 nucleotide sequence: TGCGCCAGCAGCCGGGACAGTCAAGAGCAGTTCTTC. It yields the protein CASSRDSQEQFF.

This clone was detected a few times. The chain joins TRBV30 to TRBJ1-2; D gene uncertain. Germline CDR1 is GTSNPN and CDR2 is SVGIG (reference sequence). Trimming removed 4 bases at V and 0 bases at J, with 12 bases between. This CDR3 spans 14 amino acids. CDR3 in DNA: TGTGCCTGGATGAGGCAGGAAGCTAACTATGGCTACACCTTC. It codes for CAWMRQEANYGYTF.

The rearrangement uses TRBV6-1 and TRBJ2-2, with TRBD2 matching 10 bases. The CDR3 length is 15 residues. The germline CDR1 and CDR2 sequences are MNHNS and SASEGT. Trimming removed 6 bases from V and 7 bases from J; junction bases left unmatched: 8. As DNA, the CDR3 is TGTGCCAGCAGCCTACTAGCGGGGAGGGGCGGGGAGCTGTTTTTT. Translated, it gives CASSLLAGRGGELFF.

This chain's CDR3 is CASSHESGTTRTDTQYF. CDR3 nucleotide sequence: TGTGCCAGCAGCCACGAGTCGGGGACCACACGGACAGATACGCAGTATTTT. V usage is TRBV11-2 and J usage is TRBJ2-3; perhaps D is TRBD1 or TRBD2 (5 bases each). Trimming took off 5 bases at V and 3 bases at J, with 21 bases between the two ends. The CDR3 length is 17 residues. The germline V gene encodes CDR1 SGHAT and CDR2 FQNNGV.

This clone was seen only a few times. V gene TRBV6-6 combines with J gene TRBJ1-1; no clear D. The CDR3 runs 15 residues. CDR1 and CDR2 (germline): MNHNY, SVGAGI (reference sequence). The V end lost 0 bases, the J end lost 5 bases, and 13 bases lay between the germline ends. The CDR3 sequence: CASSYSPMGRTEAFF. The CDR3 bases are TGTGCCAGCAGTTACTCTCCCATGGGGAGGACTGAAGCTTTCTTT.

This clone came up a few times. The V and J genes are TRBV24-1 and TRBJ2-3; TRBD1 or TRBD2 may be the D gene (5 bases each). The CDR3 length is 15 residues. The ends were cut back, 0 bases at V and 0 bases at J, with 6 bases in the middle. Per germline, CDR1 KGHDR and CDR2 SFDVKD. The CDR3 bases are TGTGCCACCAGTGATTTGCGGGACAGCACAGATACGCAGTATTTT. Protein sequence: CATSDLRDSTDTQYF.

V is TRBV4-3 and J is TRBJ2-7; 9 bases agree with TRBD1. Trimming removed 7 bases from V and 3 bases from J; junction bases left unmatched: 13. CDR3 length: 16 amino acids. CDR1 and CDR2 from the germline V gene are LGHNA and YSLEER. In nucleotides, the CDR3 is TGCGCCAGCATCCGGAGGGACAGGGAACTTTGCTACGAGCAGTACTTC. Its translation: CASIRRDRELCYEQYF.

This clone qualifies as medium-sized. The chain carries TRBV7-3 and TRBJ2-1; TRBD2 matches at 7 bases. The CDR3 has 15 residues. With 8 bases clipped from V and 1 base from J, the junction kept 8 bases outside the gene matches. Germline V CDR1 and CDR2: SGHTA, FQGTGA. The CDR3 bases are TGTGCCAGCCGGATTTACGGGGGGTCCTACAATGAGCAGTTCTTC. This gives the protein CASRIYGGSYNEQFF.

The CDR3, as DNA: TGTGCCAGCAGCTTAGGACAGGCTCCCTACGAGCAGTACTTC. Protein: CASSLGQAPYEQYF. The J gene is TRBJ2-7, the V gene TRBV11-3; the D gene is possibly TRBD1 (6 bases). CDR3 length equals 14 residues. The germline V gene has CDR1 SGHNT and CDR2 YENEEA. Between the trimmed V and J ends, which lost 1 base and 2 bases, there was a span of 9 bases.

The CDR3 sequence: CASRQVSRNTIYF. CDR3 bases: TGTGCCAGCAGACAGGTATCAAGAAACACCATATATTTT. The chain uses TRBV28 and TRBJ1-3; D might be TRBD1 (5 bases). V was trimmed by 6 bases and J by 5 bases, leaving 11 bases between them. The CDR3 runs 13 residues. In germline, CDR1 is MDHEN, CDR2 SYDVKM.

This rearrangement joins TRBV20-1 to TRBJ2-1; maybe TRBD1 (6 bases). Germline V lookup: CDR1 DFQATT, CDR2 SNEGSKA (reference sequence). The CDR3 covers 16 residues. Trimming removed 5 bases at V and 3 bases at J, with 20 bases between. Here the CDR3 reads CSAEGQGTLYYNEQFF. CDR3 nucleotides: TGCAGTGCTGAGGGGCAGGGGACCCTCTACTACAATGAGCAGTTCTTC.

The chain couples TRBV6-1 to TRBJ1-2; 7 bases align to TRBD1. CDR1 and CDR2 from the germline V gene are MNHNS and SASEGT. The J segment lost 3 bases and the V segment lost 4 bases, leaving 2 bases of the junction unmatched. CDR3 length: 13 residues. The CDR3 loop is CASSATGDYGYTF. CDR3 nucleotide sequence: TGTGCCAGCAGTGCTACAGGGGACTATGGCTACACCTTC.

V usage is TRBV5-1 and J usage is TRBJ1-3; D ambiguous. Germline V gives CDR1 SGHRS, CDR2 YFSETQ. Trimming stripped 0 bases from V and 0 bases from J, with 4 bases between. This CDR3 is built from 14 residues. The CDR3 nucleotides are TGCGCCAGCAGCTTGGGGTTCTCTGGAAACACCATATATTTT. Amino acid sequence: CASSLGFSGNTIYF.

In its sample, this clone was seen many times. This chain links TRBV28 with TRBJ1-1, with TRBD1 matching over 8 bases. The CDR3 contains 14 residues. Germline V gene sequence: CDR1 MDHEN, CDR2 SYDVKM. The V and J ends lost 5 bases and 4 bases, in that order; junction bases with no gene match: 6. The CDR3 nucleotides are TGTGCCAGCAGTGAGACAGGGGAGGGCACTGAAGCTTTCTTT. It codes for CASSETGEGTEAFF. Full variable domain (remainder filled in from reference TRBV28 and TRBJ1-1): DVKVTQSSRYLVKRTGEKVFLECVQDMDHENMFWYRQDPGLGLRLIYFSYDVKMKEKGDIPEGYSVSREKKERFSLILESASTNQTSMYLCASSETGEGTEAFFGQGTRLTVV.

The CDR3 is CSADTGTGEETQYF. CDR3 coding DNA: TGCAGTGCCGATACCGGGACAGGTGAAGAGACCCAGTACTTC. The V call is TRBV20-1, the J call TRBJ2-5, with TRBD1 identical over 8 bases. Germline CDR1 is DFQATT and CDR2 is SNEGSKA (reference sequence). V shed 6 bases, J shed 3 bases, and the junction held 9 bases outside the gene matches. The CDR3 contains 14 residues.